This T cell receptor (beta chain) comes out of a study of brain T cells in children with intractable seizures. Study-level points and caveats: HCMV serostatus was not known, and viral specificity came from CDR3 similarity only.

CDR1 is SGHNT, CDR2 YENEEA, per germline. Trimming took off 1 base at V and 5 bases at J, with 17 bases between the two ends. CDR3 size: 16 residues. As concerns this clone: Its antigen is still unknown.

Data came from immunoSEQ multiplex PCR; TCRdb stores just in-frame clones and leaves some out. The top ten hold roughly 25% of the sample, which has about 80,000 clones, under 95% seen once. The rearrangement uses TRBV11-3 and TRBJ1-1; possible D gene TRBD1, 6 bases. The clonotype was recovered from a girl aged 2-10 years with Rasmussen encephalitis and intractable seizures. The sequencing used peripheral blood, collected at surgery. The CDR3 region has the DNA TGTGCCAGCAGCTTAGGGGGGGGCGCGGTCGTGACTGAAGCTTTCTTT. This gives the protein CASSLGGGAVVTEAFF.